The 3 T cell receptor beta chains presented below share a single source sample, sequenced in a study of blood T cell repertoires in COVID-19. Here immunoSEQ multiplex PCR was the method, and the copy in TCRdb shows in-frame clones only, minus some. The top ten hold around 1.5% of the sample, which has about 250,000 clones, 80% to 90% seen once. Sequenced input: peripheral blood. Receptors originate from an elderly man with acute or convalescent COVID-19.

The chain is built from TRBV19 and TRBJ1-5; D is perhaps TRBD1 (5 bases). This CDR3 spans 14 amino acids. The V and J ends lost 6 bases and 6 bases respectively, with 15 bases between them. Germline values: CDR1 LNHDA, CDR2 SQIVND (reference sequence). The CDR3 spells CASSTTGASQPQHF. The CDR3 DNA sequence: TGTGCCAGTAGCACAACTGGGGCTAGTCAGCCCCAGCATTTT.

This chain connects TRBV5-1 to TRBJ2-1; 9 nucleotides line up with TRBD1. Germline V gives CDR1 SGHRS, CDR2 YFSETQ. V was pared by 3 bases and J by 0 bases, with 13 bases of the junction left unmatched. This CDR3 comprises 19 residues. The CDR3 loop reads CASSSLGTGLSPSYNEQFF. CDR3 bases: TGCGCCAGCAGCTCCCTGGGGACAGGGCTTTCCCCCTCCTACAATGAGCAGTTCTTC.

The CDR3 here is CASSVGTAQETQYF. CDR3 coding DNA: TGCGCCAGCAGCGTAGGGACAGCTCAAGAGACCCAGTACTTC. The rearrangement uses TRBV5-1 and TRBJ2-5; 7 bases match TRBD1. The junction had 5 bases not matched to a gene; V was cut back by 4 bases and J by 2 bases. CDR3 length equals 14 residues. From germline, CDR1 is SGHRS and CDR2 YFSETQ.